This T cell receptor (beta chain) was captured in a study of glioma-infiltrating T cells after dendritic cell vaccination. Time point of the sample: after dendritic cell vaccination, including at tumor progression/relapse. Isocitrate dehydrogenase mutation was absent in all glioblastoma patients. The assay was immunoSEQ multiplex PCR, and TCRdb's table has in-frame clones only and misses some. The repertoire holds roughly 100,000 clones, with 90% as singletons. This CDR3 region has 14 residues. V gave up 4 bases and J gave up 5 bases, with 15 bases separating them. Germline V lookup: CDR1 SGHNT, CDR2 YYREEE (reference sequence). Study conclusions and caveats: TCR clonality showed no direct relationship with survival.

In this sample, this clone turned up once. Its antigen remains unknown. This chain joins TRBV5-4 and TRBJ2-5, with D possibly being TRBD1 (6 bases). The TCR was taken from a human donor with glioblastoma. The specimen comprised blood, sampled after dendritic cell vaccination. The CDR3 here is CASSPGTRLETQYF. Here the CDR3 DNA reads TGTGCCAGCAGCCCCGGGACAAGGTTGGAGACCCAGTACTTC.